The T cell receptor (beta chain) described here comes from a study of spatial heterogeneity in lung cancer. Each molecule of TCR cDNA was tagged with one unique molecular identifier. TCRdb re-derived calls from the 5' RACE reads in MiXCR, one entry per CDR3 protein. This repertoire shows more than 35,000 distinct CDR3 sequences, around 5% found once; its top ten account for 20% to 30%. The junction had 7 bases not matched to a gene; V was cut back by 4 bases and J by 7 bases. The germline V gene has CDR1 SGDLS and CDR2 YYNGEE. CDR3 length equals 14 residues. This clonotype was detected many times. This sample's time point: sample taken at primary tumor resection. Whole RNA, which was extracted from tumor, nontumor lung tissue or frozen PBMC, was sequenced without any cell sorting.

V is TRBV9 and J is TRBJ2-7, with TRBD1 identical over 11 bases. Sequencing was performed on PBMCs, taken at surgery. The sequence came from a female donor with early-stage non-small cell lung cancer. The CDR3 DNA reads TGTGCCAGCAGCTTACGGGACAGGGGGGAAGAGCAGTACTTC. Translating it yields CASSLRDRGEEQYF.